This T cell receptor beta chain was retrieved from a study of blood T cell repertoires in COVID-19. Study background: The cDNA or gDNA used as material had been derived from T cells, B-cell-depleted T cells, or PBMCs.

There are 12 residues in the CDR3. Germline CDR1 and CDR2: GTSNPN and SVGIG (reference sequence). With 0 bases removed from V and 7 bases from J, the gap between germline ends came to 9 bases. Here immunoSEQ multiplex PCR was the method, and the copy in TCRdb shows in-frame clones only, minus some. Of around 300,000 clones listed, approximately 90% are singletons. This rearrangement joins TRBV30 to TRBJ1-1, with D tentatively TRBD1 (6 bases). The TCR originated in a middle-aged woman with acute or convalescent COVID-19. Source material: peripheral blood. CDR3 nucleotide sequence: TGTGCCTGGAGTGTAGGGGGTGTTGAAGCTTTCTTT. This gives the protein CAWSVGGVEAFF.